These 8 T cell receptor beta chains were sequenced from one sample in a study of technical replicates of blood from a few donors. Only in-frame clones appear in the TCRdb table, and some are missing; sequencing was by immunoSEQ multiplex PCR. The profile covers 75,000 to 90,000 clones, with around nine tenths appearing a single time and approximately 0.3% taken by the ten largest. Sequencing used T cells isolated from PBMCs. Receptors were obtained from a human donor in good health.

This sequence joins TRBV29-1 and TRBJ1-4, with TRBD1 matching over 8 bases. Per the germline V gene, CDR1 is SQVTM and CDR2 is ANQGSEA. CDR3 length: 14 amino acids. The ends lost 7 bases at V and 7 bases at J; junction bases unmatched: 11. The CDR3 loop is CSASDRDNGEKLFF. Here the CDR3 DNA reads TGCAGCGCCTCGGACAGGGATAATGGTGAAAAACTGTTTTTT.

This sequence joins TRBV4-2 and TRBJ2-2; D is perhaps TRBD1 (5 bases). CDR1 is LGHNA and CDR2 is YNFKEQ in the germline V gene. Trimming removed 1 base at V and 6 bases at J, with 12 bases between. This CDR3 region has 15 residues. CDR3 sequence reads: CASSQGTSFAGELFF. The DNA of the CDR3 is TGTGCCAGCAGCCAAGGGACAAGTTTCGCCGGGGAGCTGTTTTTT.

The chain joins TRBV10-3 to TRBJ2-7; the D gene is possibly TRBD1 (5 bases). This CDR3 region has 13 residues. V lost 8 bases to trimming and J lost 1 base, with 12 bases between them. Germline CDR1 ENHRY, CDR2 SYGVKD. The CDR3 nucleotides are TGTGCCATCGGGGCAGTGCGTTCCTACGAGCAGTACTTC. It encodes CAIGAVRSYEQYF.

This rearrangement joins TRBV4-1 to TRBJ2-3, with D possibly being TRBD2 (6 bases). Trimming shortened V by 1 base and J by 0 bases, and 20 bases separated the two germline ends. The CDR3 has 19 residues. CDR1 and CDR2 (germline): MGHRA, YSYEKL. CDR3: CASSQGPGRYGTSTDTQYF. The CDR3 DNA reads TGCGCCAGCAGCCAAGGTCCGGGAAGGTATGGGACTAGCACAGATACGCAGTATTTT.

The rearrangement links TRBV7-6 to TRBJ2-7; D call uncertain. CDR1 and CDR2 from the germline V gene are SGHVS and FNYEAQ. This CDR3 is 13 amino acids long. The V gene lost 4 bases and the J gene lost 3 bases, with 10 bases spanning the gap. CDR3 residues: CASSSAHGYEQYF. DNA for the CDR3: TGTGCCAGCAGCTCCGCTCACGGCTACGAGCAGTACTTC.

J is TRBJ2-3 and V is TRBV15; possibly TRBD2 for D (5 bases). The V end was cut by 0 bases, the J end by 2 bases, with 15 bases between. Looked up from germline, CDR1 is LNHNV and CDR2 is YYDKDF (reference sequence). The CDR3 loop spans 17 amino acids. The CDR3 spells CATSRDHPGNPTDTQYF. In DNA, the CDR3 is TGTGCCACCAGCAGAGATCACCCGGGGAACCCCACAGATACGCAGTATTTT. The full variable domain, in which reference TRBV15 and TRBJ2-3 provide the parts outside the CDR3, is DAMVIQNPRYQVTQFGKPVTLSCSQTLNHNVMYWYQQKSSQAPKLLFHYYDKDFNNEADTPDNFQSRRPNTSFCFLDIRSPGLGDTAMYLCATSRDHPGNPTDTQYFGPGTRLTVL.

This sequence joins TRBV27 and TRBJ2-2; D is perhaps TRBD2 (6 bases). CDR1 is MNHEY and CDR2 is SMNVEV in the germline V gene (reference sequence). The CDR3 runs to 18 residues. V was shortened by 4 bases and J by 0 bases, with 18 bases between the two germline ends. CDR3 DNA: TGTGCCAGCAGTTCCCCTACGGAGGGGCCGACGAACACCGGGGAGCTGTTTTTT. Amino acids: CASSSPTEGPTNTGELFF.

V and J are TRBV7-6 and TRBJ2-2; no definite D call. The CDR3 spans 16 residues. The V end was cut by 2 bases, the J end by 2 bases, with 12 bases between. Germline CDR1 is SGHVS and CDR2 is FNYEAQ. Here the CDR3 DNA reads TGTGCCAGCAGCTTACGACAACACAGAAACACCGGGGAGCTGTTTTTT. Protein sequence: CASSLRQHRNTGELFF.